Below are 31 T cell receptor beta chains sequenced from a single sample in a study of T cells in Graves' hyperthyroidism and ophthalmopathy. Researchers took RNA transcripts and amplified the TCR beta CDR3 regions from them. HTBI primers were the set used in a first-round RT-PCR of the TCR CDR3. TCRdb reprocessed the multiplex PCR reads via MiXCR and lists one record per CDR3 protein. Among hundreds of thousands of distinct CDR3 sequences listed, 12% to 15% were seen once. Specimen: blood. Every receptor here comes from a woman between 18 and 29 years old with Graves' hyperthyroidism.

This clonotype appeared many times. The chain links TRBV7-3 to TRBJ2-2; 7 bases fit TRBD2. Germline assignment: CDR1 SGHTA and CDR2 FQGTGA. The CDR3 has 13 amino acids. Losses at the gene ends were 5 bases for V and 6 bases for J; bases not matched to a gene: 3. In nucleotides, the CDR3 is TGTGCCAGCAGCCAAGGACTAGCCGGGGAGCTGTTTTTT. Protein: CASSQGLAGELFF.

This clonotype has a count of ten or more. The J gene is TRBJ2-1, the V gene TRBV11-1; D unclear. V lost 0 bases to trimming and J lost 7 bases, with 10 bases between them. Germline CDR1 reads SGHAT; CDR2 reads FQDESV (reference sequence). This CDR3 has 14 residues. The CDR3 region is CASSLAPVGNEQFF. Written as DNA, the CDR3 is TGTGCCAGCAGCTTAGCGCCGGTGGGGAATGAGCAGTTCTTC.

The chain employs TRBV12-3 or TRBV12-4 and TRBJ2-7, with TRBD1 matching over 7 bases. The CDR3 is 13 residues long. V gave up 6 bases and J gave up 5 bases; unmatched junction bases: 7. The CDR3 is CASRPDRVNEQYF. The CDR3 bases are TGTGCCAGCAGACCCGACAGGGTCAACGAGCAGTACTTC.

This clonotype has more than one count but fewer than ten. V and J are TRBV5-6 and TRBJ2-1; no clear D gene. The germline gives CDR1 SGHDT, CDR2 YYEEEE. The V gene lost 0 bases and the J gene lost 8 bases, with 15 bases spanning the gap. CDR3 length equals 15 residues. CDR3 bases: TGTGCCAGCAGCTTGGAAGTCAGTGGATTCGATGAGCAGTTCTTC. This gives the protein CASSLEVSGFDEQFF. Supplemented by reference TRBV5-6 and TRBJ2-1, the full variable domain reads DAGVTQSPTHLIKTRGQQVTLRCSPKSGHDTVSWYQQALGQGPQFIFQYYEEEERQRGNFPDRFSGHQFPNYSSELNVNALLLGDSALYLCASSLEVSGFDEQFFGPGTRLTVL.

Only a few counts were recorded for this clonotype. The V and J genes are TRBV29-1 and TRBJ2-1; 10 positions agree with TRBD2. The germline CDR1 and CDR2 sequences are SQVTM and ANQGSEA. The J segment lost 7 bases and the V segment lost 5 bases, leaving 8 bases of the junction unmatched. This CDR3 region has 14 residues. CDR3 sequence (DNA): TGCAGCGTTTCCGGGACTAGCGTTCGGAATGAGCAGTTCTTC. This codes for CSVSGTSVRNEQFF.

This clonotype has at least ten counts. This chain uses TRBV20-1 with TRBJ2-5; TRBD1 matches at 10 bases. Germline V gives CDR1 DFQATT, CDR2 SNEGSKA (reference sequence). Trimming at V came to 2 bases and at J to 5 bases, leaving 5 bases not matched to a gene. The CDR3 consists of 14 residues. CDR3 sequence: CSARLTGGRETQYF. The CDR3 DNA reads TGCAGTGCTAGACTGACAGGGGGCAGGGAGACCCAGTACTTC.

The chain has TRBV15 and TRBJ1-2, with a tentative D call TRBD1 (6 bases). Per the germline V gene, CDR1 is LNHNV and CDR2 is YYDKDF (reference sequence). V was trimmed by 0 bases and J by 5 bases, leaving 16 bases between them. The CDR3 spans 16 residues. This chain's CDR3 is CATSRENDRSRYGYTF. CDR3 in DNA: TGTGCCACCAGCAGAGAAAACGACAGGAGTCGGTATGGCTACACCTTC.

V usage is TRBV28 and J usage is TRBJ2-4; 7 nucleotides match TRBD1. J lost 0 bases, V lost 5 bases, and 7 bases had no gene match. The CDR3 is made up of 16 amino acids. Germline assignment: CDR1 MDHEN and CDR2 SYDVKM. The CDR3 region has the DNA TGTGCCAGCAGTGGTTGGGACAGACTAGCCAAAAACATTCAGTACTTC. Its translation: CASSGWDRLAKNIQYF. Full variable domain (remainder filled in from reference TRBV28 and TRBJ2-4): DVKVTQSSRYLVKRTGEKVFLECVQDMDHENMFWYRQDPGLGLRLIYFSYDVKMKEKGDIPEGYSVSREKKERFSLILESASTNQTSMYLCASSGWDRLAKNIQYFGAGTRLSVL.

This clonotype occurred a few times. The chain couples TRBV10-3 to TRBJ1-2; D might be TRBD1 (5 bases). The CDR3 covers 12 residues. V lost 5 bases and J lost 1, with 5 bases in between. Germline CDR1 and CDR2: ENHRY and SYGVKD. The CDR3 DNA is TGTGCCATCAGTAGGGGTAACTATGGCTACACCTTC. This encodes CAISRGNYGYTF.

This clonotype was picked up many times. The CDR3 DNA follows: TGTGCCAGCAGTGAATTCGGTGCTACGAATTCACCCCTCCACTTT. This encodes CASSEFGATNSPLHF. The V gene is TRBV6-1, the J gene TRBJ1-6; D gene unclear. Trimming shortened V by 2 bases and J by 7 bases, and 12 bases separated the two germline ends. This CDR3 contains 15 residues. Germline loops: CDR1 MNHNS, CDR2 SASEGT.

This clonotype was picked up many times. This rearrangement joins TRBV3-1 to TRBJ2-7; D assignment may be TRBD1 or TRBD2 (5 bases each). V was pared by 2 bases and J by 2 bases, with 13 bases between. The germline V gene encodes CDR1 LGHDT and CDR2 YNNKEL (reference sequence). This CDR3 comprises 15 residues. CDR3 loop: CASSQIGASTYEQYF. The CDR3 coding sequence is TGTGCCAGCAGCCAAATCGGGGCTTCAACCTACGAGCAGTACTTC.

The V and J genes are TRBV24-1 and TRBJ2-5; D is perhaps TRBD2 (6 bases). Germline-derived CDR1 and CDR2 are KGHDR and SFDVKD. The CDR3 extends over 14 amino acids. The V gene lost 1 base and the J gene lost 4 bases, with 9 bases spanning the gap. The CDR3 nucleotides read TGTGCCACCAGTGATTTCGGGACTGGAGAGACCCAGTACTTC. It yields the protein CATSDFGTGETQYF.

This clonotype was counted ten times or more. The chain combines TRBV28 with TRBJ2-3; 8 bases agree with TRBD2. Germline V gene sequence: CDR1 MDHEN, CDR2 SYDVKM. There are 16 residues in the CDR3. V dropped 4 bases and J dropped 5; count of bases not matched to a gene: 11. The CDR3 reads CASSSPGGGFVDTQYF. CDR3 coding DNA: TGTGCCAGCAGTTCCCCCGGGGGGGGATTTGTAGATACGCAGTATTTT. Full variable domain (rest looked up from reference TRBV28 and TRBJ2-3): DVKVTQSSRYLVKRTGEKVFLECVQDMDHENMFWYRQDPGLGLRLIYFSYDVKMKEKGDIPEGYSVSREKKERFSLILESASTNQTSMYLCASSSPGGGFVDTQYFGPGTRLTVL.

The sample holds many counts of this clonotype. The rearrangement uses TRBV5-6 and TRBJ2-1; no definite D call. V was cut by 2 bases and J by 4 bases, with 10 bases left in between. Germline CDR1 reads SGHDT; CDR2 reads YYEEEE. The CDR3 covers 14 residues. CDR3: CASSLTAGYNEQFF. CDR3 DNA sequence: TGTGCCAGCAGCTTAACGGCCGGATACAATGAGCAGTTCTTC.

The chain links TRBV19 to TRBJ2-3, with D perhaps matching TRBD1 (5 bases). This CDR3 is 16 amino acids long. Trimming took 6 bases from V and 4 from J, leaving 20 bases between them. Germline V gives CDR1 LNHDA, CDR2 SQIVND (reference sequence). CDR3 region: CASSTGDVSFADTQYF. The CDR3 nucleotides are TGTGCCAGTAGCACAGGTGATGTGAGTTTCGCAGATACGCAGTATTTT.

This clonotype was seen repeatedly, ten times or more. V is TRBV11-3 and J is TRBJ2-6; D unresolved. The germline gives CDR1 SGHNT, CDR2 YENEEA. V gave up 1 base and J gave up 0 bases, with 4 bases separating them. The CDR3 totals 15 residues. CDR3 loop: CASSLGDSGANVLTF. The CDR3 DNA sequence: TGTGCCAGCAGCTTAGGGGACTCTGGGGCCAACGTCCTGACTTTC.

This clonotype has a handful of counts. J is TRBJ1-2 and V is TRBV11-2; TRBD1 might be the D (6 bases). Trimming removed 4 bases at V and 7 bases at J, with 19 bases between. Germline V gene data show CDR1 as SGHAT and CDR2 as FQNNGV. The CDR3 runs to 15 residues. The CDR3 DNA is TGTGCCAGCAGCTCAATGGGTAGGGGGTCTGTTGGCTACACCTTC. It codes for CASSSMGRGSVGYTF.

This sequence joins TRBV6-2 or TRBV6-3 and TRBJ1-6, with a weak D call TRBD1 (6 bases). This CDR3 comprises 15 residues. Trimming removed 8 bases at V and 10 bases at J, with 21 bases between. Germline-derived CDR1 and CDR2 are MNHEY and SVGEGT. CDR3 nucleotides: TGTGCCAGCCAGCCTGAACAGGGACTGGTATCACCCCTCCACTTT. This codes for CASQPEQGLVSPLHF.

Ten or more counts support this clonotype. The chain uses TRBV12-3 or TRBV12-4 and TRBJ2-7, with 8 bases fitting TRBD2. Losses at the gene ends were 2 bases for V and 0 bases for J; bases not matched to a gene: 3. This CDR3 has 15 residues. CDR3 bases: TGTGCCAGCAGTTTAATACTAGCGGACTCCTACGAGCAGTACTTC. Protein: CASSLILADSYEQYF.

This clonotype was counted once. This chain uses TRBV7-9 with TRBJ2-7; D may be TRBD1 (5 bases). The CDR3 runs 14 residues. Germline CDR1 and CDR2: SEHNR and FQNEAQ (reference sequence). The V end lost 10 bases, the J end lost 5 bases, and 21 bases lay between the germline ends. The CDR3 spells CATSSGRANHEQYF. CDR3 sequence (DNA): TGTGCCACCTCCAGTGGCAGGGCCAACCACGAGCAGTACTTC.

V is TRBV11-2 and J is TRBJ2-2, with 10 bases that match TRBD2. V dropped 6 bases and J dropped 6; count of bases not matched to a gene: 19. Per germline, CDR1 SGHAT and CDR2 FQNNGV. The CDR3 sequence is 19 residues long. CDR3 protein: CASRKPGLAAAPLAGELFF. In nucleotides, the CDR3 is TGTGCCAGCAGAAAACCTGGACTAGCGGCCGCCCCGCTCGCCGGGGAGCTGTTTTTT.

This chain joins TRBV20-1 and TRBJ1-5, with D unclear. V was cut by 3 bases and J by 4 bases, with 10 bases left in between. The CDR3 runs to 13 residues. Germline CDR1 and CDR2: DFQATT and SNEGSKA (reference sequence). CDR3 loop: CSASPQVNQPQHF. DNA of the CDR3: TGCAGTGCTAGTCCCCAAGTGAATCAGCCCCAGCATTTT.

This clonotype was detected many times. The CDR3 sequence: CASSVRENTEAFF. The CDR3 nucleotides read TGTGCCAGCAGCGTCAGGGAGAACACTGAAGCTTTCTTT. This chain connects TRBV2 to TRBJ1-1; a weak D match, TRBD1 (5 bases). The CDR3 sequence is 13 residues long. Germline assignment: CDR1 SNHLY and CDR2 FYNNEI. The V end lost 6 bases, the J end lost 1 base, and 9 bases lay between the germline ends.

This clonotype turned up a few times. The CDR3 spells CAIRQGGNQPQHF. CDR3 nucleotide sequence: TGTGCCATTCGACAGGGGGGCAATCAGCCCCAGCATTTT. The chain is built from TRBV6-1 and TRBJ1-5; 9 nucleotides agree with TRBD1. Germline CDR1 MNHNS, CDR2 SASEGT. V gave up 10 bases and J gave up 2 bases; unmatched junction bases: 3. The CDR3 spans 13 residues.

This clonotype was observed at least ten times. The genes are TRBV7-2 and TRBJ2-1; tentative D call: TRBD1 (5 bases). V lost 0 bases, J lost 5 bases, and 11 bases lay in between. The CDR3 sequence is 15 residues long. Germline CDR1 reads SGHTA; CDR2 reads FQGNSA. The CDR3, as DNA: TGTGCCAGCAGCTTAGCGCGCAGGGCTCACAATGAGCAGTTCTTC. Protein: CASSLARRAHNEQFF.

CDR3 bases: TGTGCCAGCAGCCAAGTATCGGGAGTGAACGGGGAGCTGTTTTTT. It codes for CASSQVSGVNGELFF. The rearrangement uses TRBV14 and TRBJ2-2, with D maybe TRBD2 (6 bases). V was shortened by 1 base and J by 7 bases, with 13 bases between the two germline ends. Germline V gives CDR1 SGHDN, CDR2 FVKESK. This CDR3 region has 15 residues.

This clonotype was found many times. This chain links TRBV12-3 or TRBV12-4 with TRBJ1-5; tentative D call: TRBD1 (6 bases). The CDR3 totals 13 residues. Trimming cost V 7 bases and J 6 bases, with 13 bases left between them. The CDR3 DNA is TGTGCCAGCACCGACAGGCCCAGTCAGCCCCAGCATTTT. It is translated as CASTDRPSQPQHF.

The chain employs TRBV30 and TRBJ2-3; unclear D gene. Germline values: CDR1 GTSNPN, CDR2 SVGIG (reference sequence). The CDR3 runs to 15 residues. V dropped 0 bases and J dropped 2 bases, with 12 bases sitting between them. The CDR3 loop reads CAWSVTAVFTDTQYF. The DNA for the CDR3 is TGTGCCTGGAGTGTAACGGCAGTATTCACAGATACGCAGTATTTT.

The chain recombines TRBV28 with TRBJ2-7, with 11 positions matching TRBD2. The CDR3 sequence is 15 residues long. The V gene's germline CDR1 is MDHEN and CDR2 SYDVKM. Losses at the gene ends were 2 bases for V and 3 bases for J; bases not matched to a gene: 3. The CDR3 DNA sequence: TGTGCCAGCAGTTTAAAGCTAGCGGGAGGCTACGAGCAGTACTTC. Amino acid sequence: CASSLKLAGGYEQYF.

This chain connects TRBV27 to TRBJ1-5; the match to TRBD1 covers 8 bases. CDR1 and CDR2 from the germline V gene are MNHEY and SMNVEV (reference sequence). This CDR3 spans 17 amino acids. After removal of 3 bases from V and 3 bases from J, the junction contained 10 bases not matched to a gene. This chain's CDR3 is CASSFLRTGTLNQPQHF. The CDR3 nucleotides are TGTGCCAGCAGTTTTTTACGGACAGGGACCCTCAATCAGCCCCAGCATTTT.

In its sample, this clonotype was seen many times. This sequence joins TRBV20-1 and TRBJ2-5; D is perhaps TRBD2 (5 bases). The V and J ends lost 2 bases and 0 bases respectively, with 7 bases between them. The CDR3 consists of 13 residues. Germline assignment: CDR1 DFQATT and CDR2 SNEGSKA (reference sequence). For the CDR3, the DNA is TGCAGTGCTAGAACCGGGAACCAAGAGACCCAGTACTTC. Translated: CSARTGNQETQYF.